This T cell receptor (beta chain) was identified in a study of cytomegalovirus exposure and HLA in healthy donors. Using immunoSEQ multiplex PCR, the repertoire was profiled, and TCRdb retains in-frame clones only, with some absent. Among 200,000 or so clones listed, just over 90% were seen once. Trimming removed 8 bases at V and 0 bases at J, with 9 bases between. Germline V CDR1 and CDR2: MDHEN, SYDVKM. The CDR3 has 13 amino acids. Input material: PBMCs. The receptor's source is a young woman in good health and CMV-seronegative. The genes are TRBV28 and TRBJ2-3; D is perhaps TRBD1 (5 bases). CDR3 nucleotide sequence: TGTGCCAGCGTCACAGGTAGCACAGATACGCAGTATTTT. The encoded protein is CASVTGSTDTQYF.